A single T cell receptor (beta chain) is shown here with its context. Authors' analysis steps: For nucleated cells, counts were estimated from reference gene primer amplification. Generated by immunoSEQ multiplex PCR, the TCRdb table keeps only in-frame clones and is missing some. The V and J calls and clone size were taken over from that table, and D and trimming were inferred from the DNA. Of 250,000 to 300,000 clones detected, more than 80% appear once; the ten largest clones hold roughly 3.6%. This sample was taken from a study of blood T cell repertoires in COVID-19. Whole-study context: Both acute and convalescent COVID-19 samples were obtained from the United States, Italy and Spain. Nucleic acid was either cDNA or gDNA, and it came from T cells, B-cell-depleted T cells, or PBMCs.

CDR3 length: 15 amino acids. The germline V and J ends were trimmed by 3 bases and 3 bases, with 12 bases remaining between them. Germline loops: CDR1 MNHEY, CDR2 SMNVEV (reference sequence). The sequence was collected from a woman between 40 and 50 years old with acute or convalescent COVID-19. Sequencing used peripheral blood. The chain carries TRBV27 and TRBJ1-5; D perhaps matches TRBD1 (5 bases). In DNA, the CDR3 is TGTGCCAGCAGTTTTGGAGGGGCCCTCAATCAGCCCCAGCATTTT. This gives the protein CASSFGGALNQPQHF.